This TCR beta chain appears in the sequencing data of a study of post-analysis software for immune sequencing data. Study-level background: Progressive-relapsing, secondary progressive and relapsing-remitting multiple sclerosis were among the disease courses included. Findings and caveats of the study: TRBV5-6, TRBV5-1 and TRBV20-1 belonged to a set of roughly 5 TRBV segments that were more frequent in patients than controls. Controls significantly exceeded multiple sclerosis patients in normalized Chao1 diversity.

The CDR3 consists of 17 residues. Trimming shortened V by 7 bases and J by 1 base, and 21 bases separated the two germline ends. With regard to this clonotype: Its antigen is still unknown.

cDNA libraries of TCR beta carried unique molecular identifiers. One entry per CDR3 protein results from TCRdb running MiXCR on the PCR reads. The top ten clones hold 1.7% of a sample with hundreds of thousands of distinct CDR3 sequences, 40% to 50% of them seen once. The rearrangement uses TRBV12-3 or TRBV12-4 and TRBJ2-3, with D unresolved. Sequencing was carried out using blood. This receptor was identified in a girl aged 10 to 17 with multiple sclerosis. CDR3: CASTLIAATPGTDTQYF. The CDR3 nucleotides read TGTGCCAGCACCCTCATAGCCGCAACCCCCGGCACAGATACGCAGTATTTT.